A selection of T cell receptor beta chains follows, all from one sample in a study of T cells in Graves' hyperthyroidism and ophthalmopathy. MiXCR was run by TCRdb on the multiplex PCR reads, yielding one entry per CDR3 protein. The table records 700,000 or so distinct CDR3 sequences, about a sixth of them present only once. Sequenced input: blood. The receptor source for this set is a man aged 18 to 35 with Graves' hyperthyroidism. Both conserved end residues are trimmed from each CDR3. Fields, in order: J gene, V gene, CDR3 protein.

J gene: TRBJ2-7; V gene: TRBV20-1; CDR3 protein: SARGTGTNEQY
J gene: TRBJ2-7; V gene: TRBV29-1; CDR3 protein: NARTGAHEQY
J gene: TRBJ1-6; V gene: TRBV27; CDR3 protein: ASSFVISPLH
J gene: TRBJ2-1; V gene: TRBV29-1; CDR3 protein: SVYGTQGLDEQF
J gene: TRBJ2-7; V gene: TRBV28; CDR3 protein: ASSQSRGSCEQY
J gene: TRBJ2-5; V gene: TRBV6-6; CDR3 protein: ASSYSGAQGDAQH
J gene: TRBJ2-7; V gene: TRBV20-1; CDR3 protein: SARTGTSGGHEQY
J gene: TRBJ2-7; V gene: TRBV10-2; CDR3 protein: ASSSRTGGTYEQY
J gene: TRBJ2-7; V gene: TRBV3-1; CDR3 protein: ASSQSLWRQYEQY
J gene: TRBJ1-2; V gene: TRBV28; CDR3 protein: ASSFFGRGGYT
J gene: TRBJ2-7; V gene: TRBV18; CDR3 protein: ASSASYEQY
J gene: TRBJ2-2; V gene: TRBV9; CDR3 protein: ASSSTGTGTGELF
J gene: TRBJ2-3; V gene: TRBV3-1; CDR3 protein: ASSQSQGTDTQY
J gene: TRBJ2-7; V gene: TRBV20-1; CDR3 protein: SARATGRIYEQY
J gene: TRBJ1-5; V gene: TRBV10-3; CDR3 protein: AIREGQPNQPQH
J gene: TRBJ2-3; V gene: TRBV27; CDR3 protein: ASRGTGKGPDTQY
J gene: TRBJ2-1; V gene: TRBV24-1; CDR3 protein: ATSEGTRVAGVNEQF
J gene: TRBJ2-3; V gene: TRBV18; CDR3 protein: ASSPPSRTDTQY
J gene: TRBJ2-1; V gene: TRBV10-3; CDR3 protein: ASIADSSYNEQF
J gene: TRBJ2-5; V gene: TRBV6-1; CDR3 protein: ASSPGQGAVETQY
J gene: TRBJ1-1; V gene: TRBV9; CDR3 protein: ASSAVVGLGENTEAF
J gene: TRBJ2-3; V gene: TRBV5-1; CDR3 protein: ASSGDLFTDTQY
J gene: TRBJ2-2; V gene: TRBV28; CDR3 protein: ASNHLGGLANTGELF
J gene: TRBJ2-7; V gene: TRBV7-2; CDR3 protein: ASSAGTEAYYEQY
J gene: TRBJ2-5; V gene: TRBV7-9; CDR3 protein: ASSASPLLAGHQETQY
J gene: TRBJ2-5; V gene: TRBV12-3/TRBV12-4; CDR3 protein: ASSFWQEETQY
J gene: TRBJ2-1; V gene: TRBV10-1; CDR3 protein: ASINDRVEPSGEQF
J gene: TRBJ1-2; V gene: TRBV29-1; CDR3 protein: SVGGQRGNGYT
J gene: TRBJ1-4; V gene: TRBV30; CDR3 protein: AWRSTNEKLF
J gene: TRBJ2-3; V gene: TRBV7-9; CDR3 protein: ASSAGLPGTDTQY
J gene: TRBJ2-6; V gene: TRBV14; CDR3 protein: ASSQGRGAGANVLT
J gene: TRBJ2-7; V gene: TRBV20-1; CDR3 protein: SASTSGGLGGEQY
J gene: TRBJ2-2; V gene: TRBV7-6; CDR3 protein: ASSATGSLNTGELF
J gene: TRBJ1-5; V gene: TRBV3-1; CDR3 protein: ASSQDLTGDQPQH
J gene: TRBJ2-3; V gene: TRBV28; CDR3 protein: ASSVIGGTDTQY
J gene: TRBJ2-7; V gene: TRBV11-2; CDR3 protein: ASSPPGWESYEQY
J gene: TRBJ2-3; V gene: TRBV5-1; CDR3 protein: ASSARLAGGADTQY
J gene: TRBJ2-4; V gene: TRBV7-9; CDR3 protein: ASSSSRGKNIQY
J gene: TRBJ2-1; V gene: TRBV10-3; CDR3 protein: AISGLAGGLDEQF
J gene: TRBJ2-7; V gene: TRBV6-5; CDR3 protein: ASSYSLYSGSSYEQY
J gene: TRBJ2-6; V gene: TRBV5-1; CDR3 protein: ASIPVPGVNVLT
J gene: TRBJ2-7; V gene: TRBV7-9; CDR3 protein: APDGASRPSSYEQY
J gene: TRBJ2-3; V gene: TRBV7-9; CDR3 protein: ASTPTTDTDTQY
J gene: TRBJ2-1; V gene: TRBV7-6; CDR3 protein: ASSLGTGGAYNEQF
J gene: TRBJ1-4; V gene: TRBV20-1; CDR3 protein: SGKRGNDEKLF
J gene: TRBJ2-5; V gene: TRBV10-3; CDR3 protein: AIRGGVAGGETQY